The 10 T cell receptor beta chains below all came from one sample that was sequenced in a study of CD8 T cells in Susac syndrome. RNA totalling roughly 0.5 to 1 ug underwent reverse transcription with random hexamers. MiXCR was run by TCRdb on the immunoSEQ multiplex PCR reads, yielding one entry per CDR3 protein. This sample has more than 80,000 distinct CDR3 sequences; roughly 94% occur once, and the top ten carry over 0.35%. The sequencing sample was made of CD8+ T cells from PBMCs. Source of these receptors: a human donor with Susac syndrome.

The rearrangement joins TRBV20-1 to TRBJ2-5; 7 bases are shared with TRBD1. This CDR3 region has 14 residues. The V gene end was trimmed by 1 base and the J gene end by 1 base; junction bases not matched to a gene: 3. Germline CDR1 is DFQATT and CDR2 is SNEGSKA (reference sequence). CDR3: CSARGPGGQETQYF. The CDR3, as DNA: TGCAGTGCTAGAGGTCCAGGGGGCCAAGAGACCCAGTACTTC.

The chain is built from TRBV5-6 and TRBJ2-7, with TRBD1 matching 10 bases. V was clipped by 4 bases and J by 3 bases; unmatched bases: 7. Germline V gene sequence: CDR1 SGHDT, CDR2 YYEEEE. This CDR3 contains 15 residues. The CDR3 DNA follows: TGTGCCAGCAGCGGTACCGGGACAGGGGTCTACGAGCAGTACTTC. It specifies CASSGTGTGVYEQYF.

The chain links TRBV27 to TRBJ2-5; D ambiguous. Germline CDR1 is MNHEY and CDR2 is SMNVEV (reference sequence). V lost 1 base and J lost 3, with 9 bases in between. The CDR3 has 14 amino acids. CDR3 loop: CASSLWSGEETQYF. The CDR3 DNA is TGTGCCAGCAGTTTATGGTCGGGCGAAGAGACCCAGTACTTC.

The gene calls are TRBV13 and TRBJ2-7, with TRBD2 matching over 9 bases. Looked up from germline, CDR1 is PRHDT and CDR2 is FYEKMQ (reference sequence). CDR3 length: 16 amino acids. Trimming took 0 bases from V and 6 from J; bases not matched to a gene: 9. This CDR3 reads CASSLGGGFSGSEQYF. The CDR3 nucleotides are TGTGCCAGCAGCTTAGGTGGAGGGTTTAGCGGGAGCGAGCAGTACTTC.

The rearrangement uses TRBV5-1 and TRBJ1-6, with TRBD1 matching over 9 bases. CDR3 length equals 16 residues. Losses at the gene ends were 3 bases for V and 6 bases for J; bases not matched to a gene: 7. Germline V lookup: CDR1 SGHRS, CDR2 YFSETQ. CDR3 sequence (DNA): TGCGCCAGCAGCTCCCAGACAGGGGGTGGTAATTCACCCCTCCACTTT. It yields the protein CASSSQTGGGNSPLHF.

This chain joins TRBV19 and TRBJ1-1, with a possible D match to TRBD1 (5 bases). CDR1 and CDR2 from the germline V gene are LNHDA and SQIVND (reference sequence). V shed 5 bases and J shed 3 bases, with 16 bases lying between them. This CDR3 contains 15 residues. The CDR3 spells CASSLPGPPDTEAFF. The CDR3, as DNA: TGTGCCAGTAGTCTTCCGGGACCACCTGACACTGAAGCTTTCTTT.

This rearrangement joins TRBV27 to TRBJ2-5; 10 bases agree with TRBD1. Germline CDR1 MNHEY, CDR2 SMNVEV (reference sequence). J lost 1 base, V lost 8 bases, and 7 bases had no gene match. The CDR3 is 15 residues long. The CDR3 DNA follows: TGTGCCAGCCGTCCGACAGGGGGCTTCCAAGAGACCCAGTACTTC. Protein: CASRPTGGFQETQYF.

The chain has TRBV7-9 and TRBJ2-1, with 12 bases lining up with TRBD2. CDR3 length: 15 amino acids. V shed 2 bases, J shed 7 bases, and the junction held 3 bases outside the gene matches. Germline loops: CDR1 SEHNR, CDR2 FQNEAQ (reference sequence). CDR3 amino acids: CASSLLAGGENEQFF. The CDR3 nucleotides read TGTGCCAGCAGCTTACTAGCGGGGGGGGAAAATGAGCAGTTCTTC.

The rearrangement links TRBV7-9 to TRBJ2-1; D unclear. From germline, CDR1 is SEHNR and CDR2 FQNEAQ (reference sequence). Trimming stripped 3 bases from V and 9 bases from J, with 9 bases between. There are 12 residues in the CDR3. CDR3 sequence: CASSFEVAEQFF. The CDR3, as DNA: TGTGCCAGCAGCTTCGAGGTCGCTGAGCAGTTCTTC.

J is TRBJ1-6 and V is TRBV27; TRBD1 matches 8 bases. V was pared by 6 bases and J by 9 bases, with 4 bases of the junction left unmatched. The CDR3 consists of 13 residues. Germline CDR1 is MNHEY and CDR2 is SMNVEV (reference sequence). The DNA of the CDR3 is TGTGCCAGCAGCGAGACAGGGGTTTCACCCCTCCACTTT. This codes for CASSETGVSPLHF.